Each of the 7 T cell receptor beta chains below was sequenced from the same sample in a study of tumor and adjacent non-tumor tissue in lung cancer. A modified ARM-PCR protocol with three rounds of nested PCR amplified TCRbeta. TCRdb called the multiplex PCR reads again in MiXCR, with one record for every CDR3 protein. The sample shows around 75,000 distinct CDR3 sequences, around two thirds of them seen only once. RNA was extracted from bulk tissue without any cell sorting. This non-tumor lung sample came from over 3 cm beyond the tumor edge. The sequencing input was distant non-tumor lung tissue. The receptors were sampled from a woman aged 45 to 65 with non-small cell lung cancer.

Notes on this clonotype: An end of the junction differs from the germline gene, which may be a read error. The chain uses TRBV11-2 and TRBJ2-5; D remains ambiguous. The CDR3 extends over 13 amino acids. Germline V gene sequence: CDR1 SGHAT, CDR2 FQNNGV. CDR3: CTSSLDRRETQYF. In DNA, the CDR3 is TGTACCAGCAGCTTAGATCGTCGAGAGACCCAGTACTTC.

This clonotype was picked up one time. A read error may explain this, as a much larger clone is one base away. In nucleotides, the CDR3 is TGCAGTGCTAGGGGAATAGTGAATACGCAGTATTTT. Encoded protein: CSARGIVNTQYF. The V call is TRBV20-1, the J call TRBJ2-3; D gene uncertain. This CDR3 region has 12 residues. From germline, CDR1 is DFQATT and CDR2 SNEGSKA (reference sequence). V lost 3 bases and J lost 7, with 11 bases in between.

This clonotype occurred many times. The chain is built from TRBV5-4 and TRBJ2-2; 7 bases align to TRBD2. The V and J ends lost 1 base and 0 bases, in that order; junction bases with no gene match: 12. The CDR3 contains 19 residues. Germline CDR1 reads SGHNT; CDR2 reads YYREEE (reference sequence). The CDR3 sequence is CASSLRPSGKKANTGELFF. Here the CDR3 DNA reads TGTGCCAGCAGCTTGCGGCCTAGCGGCAAAAAAGCGAACACCGGGGAGCTGTTTTTT. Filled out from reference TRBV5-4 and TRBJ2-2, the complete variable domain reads ETGVTQSPTHLIKTRGQQVTLRCSSQSGHNTVSWYQQALGQGPQFIFQYYREEENGRGNFPPRFSGLQFPNYSSELNVNALELDDSALYLCASSLRPSGKKANTGELFFGEGSRLTVL.

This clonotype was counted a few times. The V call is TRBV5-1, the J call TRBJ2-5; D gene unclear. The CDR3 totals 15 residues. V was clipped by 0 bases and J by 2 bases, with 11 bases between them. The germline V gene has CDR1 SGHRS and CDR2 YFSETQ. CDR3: CASSLGQIAQETQYF. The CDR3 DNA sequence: TGCGCCAGCAGCTTGGGGCAGATAGCTCAAGAGACCCAGTACTTC.

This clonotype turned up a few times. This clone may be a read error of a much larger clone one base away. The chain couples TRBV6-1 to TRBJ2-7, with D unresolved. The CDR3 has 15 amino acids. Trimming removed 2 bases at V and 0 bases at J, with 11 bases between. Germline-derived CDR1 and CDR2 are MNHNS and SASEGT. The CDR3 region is CASSELLESSYEQYF. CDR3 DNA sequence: TGTGCCAGCAGTGAATTGCTGGAGAGCTCCTACGAGCAGTACTTC.

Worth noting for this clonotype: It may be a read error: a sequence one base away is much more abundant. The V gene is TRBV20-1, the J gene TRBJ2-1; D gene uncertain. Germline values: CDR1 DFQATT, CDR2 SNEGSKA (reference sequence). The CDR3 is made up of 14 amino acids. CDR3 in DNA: TGCAGTGCTAGAGATCTGGATTCTGACAATGAGCAGTCCTTC. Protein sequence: CSARDLDSDNEQSF.

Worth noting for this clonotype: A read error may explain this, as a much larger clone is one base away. CDR3 sequence: CASSPVPGRNIYEQYF. CDR3 coding DNA: TGTGCCAGCAGCCCCGTCCCAGGACGTAACATCTACGAGCAGTACTTC. V and J are TRBV5-5 and TRBJ2-7; no firm D call. With 4 bases removed from V and 3 bases from J, the gap between germline ends came to 20 bases. This CDR3 has 16 residues. Germline V gene lookup returns CDR1 SGHKS and CDR2 YYEKEE (reference sequence).